The 6 T cell receptor beta chains listed next were all sequenced from one sample in a study of blood T cell repertoires in COVID-19. Repertoires were generated with immunoSEQ multiplex PCR, while TCRdb's copy carries only in-frame clones and drops some. The repertoire includes 60,000 to 95,000 clones, more than 75% of them detected once, and more than 15% sits in the top ten. The sequenced sample consisted of peripheral blood. The receptors were sampled from a woman aged 80 or over with active or convalescent COVID-19.

This chain links TRBV5-4 with TRBJ2-3; D is unresolved. V lost 5 bases to trimming and J lost 0 bases, with 16 bases between them. This CDR3 is 16 amino acids long. Per the germline V gene, CDR1 is SGHNT and CDR2 is YYREEE (reference sequence). CDR3 protein: CASSNGRASSTDTQYF. The CDR3, as DNA: TGTGCCAGCAGTAACGGAAGAGCGTCTAGCACAGATACGCAGTATTTT.

The chain combines TRBV4-3 with TRBJ1-2; TRBD1 aligns across 7 bases. The junction had 11 bases not matched to a gene; V was cut back by 3 bases and J by 7 bases. This CDR3 spans 15 amino acids. Germline V gene data show CDR1 as LGHNA and CDR2 as YSLEER. The CDR3 sequence is CASSQTEGAGIGYTF. The CDR3 DNA follows: TGCGCCAGCAGCCAGACTGAGGGGGCAGGGATTGGCTACACCTTC.

The gene calls are TRBV28 and TRBJ1-2; D gene ambiguous. Trimming shortened V by 8 bases and J by 0 bases, and 16 bases separated the two germline ends. The germline CDR1 and CDR2 sequences are MDHEN and SYDVKM. This CDR3 has 15 residues. Here the CDR3 reads CASAPADPTNYGYTF. The DNA of the CDR3 is TGTGCCAGCGCTCCGGCGGATCCCACTAACTATGGCTACACCTTC.

This sequence joins TRBV11-2 and TRBJ1-1; D unresolved. In germline, CDR1 is SGHAT, CDR2 FQNNGV. V lost 5 bases to trimming and J lost 2 bases, with 15 bases between them. The CDR3 sequence is 15 residues long. Here the CDR3 DNA reads TGTGCCAGCAGCCACCTCGGACTCGCCAACACTGAAGCTTTCTTT. As protein: CASSHLGLANTEAFF. The whole variable domain, filled in from reference TRBV11-2 and TRBJ1-1, reads EAGVAQSPRYKIIEKRQSVAFWCNPISGHATLYWYQQILGQGPKLLIQFQNNGVVDDSQLPKDRFSAERLKGVDSTLKIQPAKLEDSAVYLCASSHLGLANTEAFFGQGTRLTVV.

The V and J genes are TRBV7-9 and TRBJ2-2, with D maybe TRBD1 (5 bases). This CDR3 comprises 15 residues. Deletions cut 5 bases from V and 3 bases from J, with 13 bases between. CDR1 and CDR2 from the germline V gene are SEHNR and FQNEAQ (reference sequence). CDR3 nucleotides: TGTGCCAGCAGCCACGTTACAGGATACACCGGGGAGCTGTTTTTT. This codes for CASSHVTGYTGELFF.

A single count supports this clone. J is TRBJ2-7 and V is TRBV27; 9 bases are shared with TRBD2. CDR1 and CDR2 from the germline V gene are MNHEY and SMNVEV (reference sequence). The J segment lost 4 bases and the V segment lost 3 bases, leaving 10 bases of the junction unmatched. The CDR3 runs to 16 residues. The CDR3 sequence is CASSFWVAGDRYEQYF. The CDR3 nucleotides are TGTGCCAGCAGTTTTTGGGTAGCGGGGGACCGTTACGAGCAGTACTTC.